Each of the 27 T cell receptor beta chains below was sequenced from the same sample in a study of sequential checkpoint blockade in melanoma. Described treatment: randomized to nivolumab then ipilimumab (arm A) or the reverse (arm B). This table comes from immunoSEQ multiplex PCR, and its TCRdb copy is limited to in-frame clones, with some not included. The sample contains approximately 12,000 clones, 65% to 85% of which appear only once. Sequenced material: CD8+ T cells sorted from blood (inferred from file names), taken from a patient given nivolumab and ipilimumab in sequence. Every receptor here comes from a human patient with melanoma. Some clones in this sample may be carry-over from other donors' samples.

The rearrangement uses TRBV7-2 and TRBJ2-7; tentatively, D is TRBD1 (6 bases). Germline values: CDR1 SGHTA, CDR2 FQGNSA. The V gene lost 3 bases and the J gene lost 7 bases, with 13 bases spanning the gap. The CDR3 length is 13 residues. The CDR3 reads CASSFSQGGEQYF. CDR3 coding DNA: TGTGCCAGCAGCTTTTCACAGGGTGGTGAGCAGTACTTC.

The CDR3 here is CATAQGGSSYNEQFF. CDR3 nucleotide sequence: TGTGCCACCGCGCAAGGAGGGAGCTCCTACAATGAGCAGTTCTTC. The V call is TRBV25-1, the J call TRBJ2-1; D possibly corresponds to TRBD2 (6 bases). Germline lookup yields CDR1 MGHDK and CDR2 SYGVNS. There are 15 residues in the CDR3. V was clipped by 10 bases and J by 0 bases, with 16 bases between them.

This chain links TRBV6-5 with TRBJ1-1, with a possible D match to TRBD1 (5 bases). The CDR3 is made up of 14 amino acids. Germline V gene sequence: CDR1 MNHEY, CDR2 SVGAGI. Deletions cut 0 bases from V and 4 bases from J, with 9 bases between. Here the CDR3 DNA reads TGTGCCAGCAGTTACTCCGCGGGGACCACTGAAGCTTTCTTT. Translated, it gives CASSYSAGTTEAFF.

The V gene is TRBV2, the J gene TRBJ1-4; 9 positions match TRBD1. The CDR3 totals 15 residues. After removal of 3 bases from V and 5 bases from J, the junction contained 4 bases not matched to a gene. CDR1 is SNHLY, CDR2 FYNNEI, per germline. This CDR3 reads CASSDWTGVNEKLFF. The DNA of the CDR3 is TGTGCCAGCAGTGATTGGACAGGGGTGAATGAAAAACTGTTTTTT.

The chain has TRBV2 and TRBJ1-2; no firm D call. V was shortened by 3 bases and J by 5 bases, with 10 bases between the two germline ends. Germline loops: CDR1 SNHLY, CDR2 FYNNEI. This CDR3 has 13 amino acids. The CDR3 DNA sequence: TGTGCCAGCAGTGAGCAGTACGGGTATGGCTACACCTTC. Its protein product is CASSEQYGYGYTF.

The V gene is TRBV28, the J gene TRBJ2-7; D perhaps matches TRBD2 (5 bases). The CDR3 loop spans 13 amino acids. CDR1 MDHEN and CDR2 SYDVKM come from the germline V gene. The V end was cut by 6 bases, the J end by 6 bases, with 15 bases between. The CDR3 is CASSLGILAEQYF. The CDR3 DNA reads TGTGCCAGCAGCCTAGGGATTCTAGCCGAGCAGTACTTC.

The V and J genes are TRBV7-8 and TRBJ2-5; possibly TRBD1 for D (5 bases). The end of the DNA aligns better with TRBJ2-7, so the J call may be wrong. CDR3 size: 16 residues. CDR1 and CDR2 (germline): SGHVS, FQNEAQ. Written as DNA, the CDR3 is TGTGCCAGCAGCTTAGCCTTGTCAGGGTTGCCGTACGAGCAGTACTTC. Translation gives CASSLALSGLPYEQYF.

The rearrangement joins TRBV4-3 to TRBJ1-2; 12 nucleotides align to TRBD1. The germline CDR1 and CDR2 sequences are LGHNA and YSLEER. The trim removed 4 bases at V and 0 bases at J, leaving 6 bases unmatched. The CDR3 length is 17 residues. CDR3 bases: TGCGCCAGCAGCCTGGGACAGGGGGCTTCAACTAACTATGGCTACACCTTC. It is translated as CASSLGQGASTNYGYTF.

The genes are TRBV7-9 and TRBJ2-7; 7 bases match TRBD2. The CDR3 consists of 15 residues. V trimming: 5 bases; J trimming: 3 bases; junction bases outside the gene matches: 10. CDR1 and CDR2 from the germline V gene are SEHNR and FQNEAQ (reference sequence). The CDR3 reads CASSQEASGDYEQYF. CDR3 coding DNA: TGTGCCAGCAGCCAAGAGGCCAGCGGGGACTACGAGCAGTACTTC. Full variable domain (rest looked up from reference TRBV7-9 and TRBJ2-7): DTGVSQNPRHKITKRGQNVTFRCDPISEHNRLYWYRQTLGQGPEFLTYFQNEAQLEKSRLLSDRFSAERPKGSFSTLEIQRTEQGDSAMYLCASSQEASGDYEQYFGPGTRLTVT.

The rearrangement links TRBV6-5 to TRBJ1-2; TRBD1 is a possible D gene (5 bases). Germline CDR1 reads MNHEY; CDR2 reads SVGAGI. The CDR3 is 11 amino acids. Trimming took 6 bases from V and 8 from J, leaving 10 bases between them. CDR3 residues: CASRGPEGYTF. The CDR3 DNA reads TGTGCCAGCAGGGGGCCCGAAGGCTACACCTTC.

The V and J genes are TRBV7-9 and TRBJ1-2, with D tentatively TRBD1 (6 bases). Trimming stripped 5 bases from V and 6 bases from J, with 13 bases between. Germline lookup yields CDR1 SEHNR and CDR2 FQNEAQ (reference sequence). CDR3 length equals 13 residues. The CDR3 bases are TGTGCCAGCAGCCCCGGACGGACAGATGGCTACACCTTC. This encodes CASSPGRTDGYTF.

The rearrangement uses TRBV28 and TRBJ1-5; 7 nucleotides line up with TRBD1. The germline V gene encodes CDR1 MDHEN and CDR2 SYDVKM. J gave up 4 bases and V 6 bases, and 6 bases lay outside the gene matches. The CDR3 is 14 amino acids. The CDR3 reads CASSDDRENQPQHF. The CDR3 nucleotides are TGTGCCAGCAGCGACGACAGGGAAAATCAGCCCCAGCATTTT.

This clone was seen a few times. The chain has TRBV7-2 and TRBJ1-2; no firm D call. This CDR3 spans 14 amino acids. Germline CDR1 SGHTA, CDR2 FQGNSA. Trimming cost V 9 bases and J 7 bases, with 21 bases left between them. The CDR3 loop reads CASLLPYRVGGYTF. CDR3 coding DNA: TGTGCCAGTCTCCTGCCCTACCGGGTTGGTGGCTACACCTTC.

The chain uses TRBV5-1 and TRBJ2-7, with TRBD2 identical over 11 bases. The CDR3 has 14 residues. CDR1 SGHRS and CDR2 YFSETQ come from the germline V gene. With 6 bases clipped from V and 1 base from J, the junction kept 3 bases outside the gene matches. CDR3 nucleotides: TGCGCCAGCACCTGGACTAGCGGGTCCTACGAGCAGTACTTC. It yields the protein CASTWTSGSYEQYF.

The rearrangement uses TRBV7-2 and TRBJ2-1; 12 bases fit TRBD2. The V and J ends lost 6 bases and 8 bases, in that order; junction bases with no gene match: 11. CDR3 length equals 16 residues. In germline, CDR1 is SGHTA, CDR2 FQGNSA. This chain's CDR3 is CASRLAGGLLTDEQFF. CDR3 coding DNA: TGTGCCAGCAGGCTAGCGGGGGGGCTGCTCACCGATGAGCAGTTCTTC.

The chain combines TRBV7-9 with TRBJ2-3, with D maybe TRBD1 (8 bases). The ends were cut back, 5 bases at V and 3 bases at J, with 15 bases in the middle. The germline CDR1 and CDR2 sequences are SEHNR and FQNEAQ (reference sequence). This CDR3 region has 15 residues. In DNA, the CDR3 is TGTGCCAGCAGCCTAACAGGGGGGGCGACAGATACGCAGTATTTT. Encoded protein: CASSLTGGATDTQYF.

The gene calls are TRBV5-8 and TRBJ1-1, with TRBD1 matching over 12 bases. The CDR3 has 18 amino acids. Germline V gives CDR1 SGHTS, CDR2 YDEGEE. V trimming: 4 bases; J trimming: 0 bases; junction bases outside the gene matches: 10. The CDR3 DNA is TGTGCCAGCAGCCCCACCCGGGACAGGGGGCCAATGAACACTGAAGCTTTCTTT. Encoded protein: CASSPTRDRGPMNTEAFF. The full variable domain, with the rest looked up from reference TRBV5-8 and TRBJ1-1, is EAGVTQSPTHLIKTRGQQATLRCSPISGHTSVYWYQQALGLGLQFLLWYDEGEERNRGNFPPRFSGRQFPNYSSELNVNALELEDSALYLCASSPTRDRGPMNTEAFFGQGTRLTVV.

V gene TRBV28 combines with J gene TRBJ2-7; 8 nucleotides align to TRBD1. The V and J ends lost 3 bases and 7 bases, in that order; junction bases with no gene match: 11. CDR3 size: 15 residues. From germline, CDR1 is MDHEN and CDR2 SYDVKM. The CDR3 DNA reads TGTGCCAGCAGTTTTATCGGACAGGGTGAGAAGGAGCAGTACTTC. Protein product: CASSFIGQGEKEQYF.

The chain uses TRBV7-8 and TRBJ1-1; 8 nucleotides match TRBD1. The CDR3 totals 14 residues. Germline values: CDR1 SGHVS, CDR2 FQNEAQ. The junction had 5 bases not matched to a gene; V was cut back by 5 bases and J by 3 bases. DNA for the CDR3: TGTGCCAGCAGCACCGGACAGGGTTACACTGAAGCTTTCTTT. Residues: CASSTGQGYTEAFF.

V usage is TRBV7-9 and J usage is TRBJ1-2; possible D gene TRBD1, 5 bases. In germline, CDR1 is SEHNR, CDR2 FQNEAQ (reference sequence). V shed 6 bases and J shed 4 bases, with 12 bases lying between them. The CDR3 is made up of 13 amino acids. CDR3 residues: CASREGSTYGYTF. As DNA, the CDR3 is TGTGCCAGCAGGGAGGGGAGTACCTATGGCTACACCTTC.

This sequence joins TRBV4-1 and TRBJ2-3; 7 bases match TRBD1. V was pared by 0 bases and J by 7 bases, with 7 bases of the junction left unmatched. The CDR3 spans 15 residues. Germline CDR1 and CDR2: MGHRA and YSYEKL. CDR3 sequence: CASSQEAGGQNTQYF. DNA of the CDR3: TGCGCCAGCAGCCAAGAGGCAGGGGGTCAGAATACGCAGTATTTT.

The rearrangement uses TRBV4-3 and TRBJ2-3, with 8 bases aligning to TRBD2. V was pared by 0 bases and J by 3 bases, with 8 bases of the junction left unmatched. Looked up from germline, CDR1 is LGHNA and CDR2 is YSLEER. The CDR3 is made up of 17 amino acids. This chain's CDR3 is CASSQESLTSETDTQYF. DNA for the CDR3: TGCGCCAGCAGCCAAGAATCACTGACTAGCGAGACAGATACGCAGTATTTT.

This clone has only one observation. This CDR3 reads CASSTSGGWNEQFF. CDR3 sequence (DNA): TGTGCCAGCAGCACGAGCGGGGGATGGAATGAGCAGTTCTTC. The chain carries TRBV11-2 and TRBJ2-1; 8 bases map to TRBD2. This CDR3 has 14 residues. The J segment lost 7 bases and the V segment lost 5 bases, leaving 7 bases of the junction unmatched. CDR1 and CDR2 (germline): SGHAT, FQNNGV.

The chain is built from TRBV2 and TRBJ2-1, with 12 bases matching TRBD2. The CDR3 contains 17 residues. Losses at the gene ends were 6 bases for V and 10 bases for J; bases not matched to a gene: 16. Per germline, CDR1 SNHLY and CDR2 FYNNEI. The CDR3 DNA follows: TGTGCCAGCAGCGACTCCCCTACTAGCGGGGGGAGACGGGAGCAGTTCTTC. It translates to CASSDSPTSGGRREQFF. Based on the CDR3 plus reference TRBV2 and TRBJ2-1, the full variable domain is EPEVTQTPSHQVTQMGQEVILRCVPISNHLYFYWYRQILGQKVEFLVSFYNNEISEKSEIFDDQFSVERPDGSNFTLKIRSTKLEDSAMYFCASSDSPTSGGRREQFFGPGTRLTVL.

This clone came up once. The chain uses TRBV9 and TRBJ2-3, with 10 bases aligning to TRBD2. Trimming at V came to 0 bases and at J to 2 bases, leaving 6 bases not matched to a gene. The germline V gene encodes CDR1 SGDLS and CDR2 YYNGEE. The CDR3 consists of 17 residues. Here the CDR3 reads CASSVEASGGYTDTQYF. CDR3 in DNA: TGTGCCAGCAGCGTAGAGGCTAGCGGGGGTTACACAGATACGCAGTATTTT.

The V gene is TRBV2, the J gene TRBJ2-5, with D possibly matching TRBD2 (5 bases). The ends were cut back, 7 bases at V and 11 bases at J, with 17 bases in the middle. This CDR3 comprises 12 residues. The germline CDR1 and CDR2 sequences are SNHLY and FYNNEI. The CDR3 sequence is CASKRPYGEQYF. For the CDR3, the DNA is TGTGCCAGCAAGCGGCCCTACGGGGAGCAGTACTTC.

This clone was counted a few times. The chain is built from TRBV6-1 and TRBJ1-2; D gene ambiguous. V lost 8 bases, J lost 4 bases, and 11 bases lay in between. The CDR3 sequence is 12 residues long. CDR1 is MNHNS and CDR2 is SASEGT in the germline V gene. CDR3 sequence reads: CASGVGFYGYTF. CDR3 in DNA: TGTGCCAGCGGTGTCGGTTTCTATGGCTACACCTTC.